A single sample is the source of the 17 T cell receptor beta chains below, sequenced in a study of T cell responses to AZD1222 COVID-19 vaccine. Measured with immunoSEQ multiplex PCR; TCRdb has only the in-frame clones, and not every one. Among approximately 150,000 clones listed, roughly nine tenths were seen once. The material was peripheral blood, obtained on day 0 of AZD1222 vaccination. These receptors originate from an adult in good health.

The chain has TRBV7-2 and TRBJ1-2, with 9 positions matching TRBD1. With V trimmed by 5 bases and J by 3 bases, 4 bases remained unmatched. The CDR3 length is 14 residues. The germline CDR1 and CDR2 sequences are SGHTA and FQGNSA. The CDR3 region is CASSPRTGDYGYTF. The CDR3, as DNA: TGTGCCAGCAGCCCCCGGACAGGGGACTATGGCTACACCTTC.

The rearrangement uses TRBV7-9 and TRBJ1-1; no reliable D call. Germline loops: CDR1 SEHNR, CDR2 FQNEAQ (reference sequence). The V and J ends lost 5 bases and 5 bases respectively, with 18 bases between them. The CDR3 has 15 residues. CDR3 in DNA: TGTGCCAGCAGCCGACCCTTGGGCCCGGGGACTGAAGCTTTCTTT. Its translation is CASSRPLGPGTEAFF.

J is TRBJ2-1 and V is TRBV4-3, with D possibly being TRBD2 (5 bases). Germline CDR1 is LGHNA and CDR2 is YSLEER. Trimming removed 0 bases from V and 12 bases from J, with 24 bases in between. This CDR3 has 17 residues. The CDR3 DNA reads TGCGCCAGCAGCCAAGATAATCGGGGATCCCGCACCCACAGGCAGTTCTTC. Translation: CASSQDNRGSRTHRQFF.

The chain uses TRBV24-1 and TRBJ2-1, with D uncertain. The germline CDR1 and CDR2 sequences are KGHDR and SFDVKD. Trimming shortened V by 9 bases and J by 6 bases, and 11 bases separated the two germline ends. The CDR3 totals 12 residues. The DNA for the CDR3 is TGTGCCACCCCAAACTTGGGCAATGAGCAGTTCTTC. Encoded protein: CATPNLGNEQFF.

This clone was counted a few times. The rearrangement uses TRBV6-5 and TRBJ2-7; possibly TRBD1 for D (5 bases). The V gene's germline CDR1 is MNHEY and CDR2 SVGAGI. V was pared by 6 bases and J by 6 bases, with 9 bases between. CDR3 length: 11 residues. The DNA for the CDR3 is TGTGCCAGCAGCCAGGGTGGCGAGCAGTACTTC. It specifies CASSQGGEQYF.

The chain combines TRBV5-4 with TRBJ1-2, with a weak D call TRBD1 (5 bases). The CDR3 contains 15 residues. V lost 4 bases and J 4 bases, leaving 17 bases between the germline ends. Germline CDR1 reads SGHNT; CDR2 reads YYREEE (reference sequence). The CDR3 sequence: CASSASRDGLYGYTF. The CDR3 coding sequence is TGTGCCAGCAGCGCCTCCCGGGACGGCCTCTATGGCTACACCTTC.

Worth noting for this clone: This same CDR3 is encoded by further DNA sequences in the sample. This chain uses TRBV5-1 with TRBJ2-5; possible D gene TRBD1, 6 bases. Germline lookup yields CDR1 SGHRS and CDR2 YFSETQ. The CDR3 totals 14 residues. Trimming cost V 3 bases and J 2 bases, with 11 bases left between them. CDR3 in amino acids: CASSSGQPQETQYF. The CDR3 DNA follows: TGCGCCAGCAGCTCGGGACAACCTCAAGAGACCCAGTACTTC.

This sequence joins TRBV2 and TRBJ2-2; no clear D gene. Germline V gene data show CDR1 as SNHLY and CDR2 as FYNNEI. Trimming removed 6 bases from V and 4 bases from J, with 15 bases in between. CDR3 size: 15 residues. CDR3 nucleotides: TGTGCCAGCAGAGAACTGTTGCTTAGCACCGGGGAGCTGTTTTTT. This translates into CASRELLLSTGELFF.

The chain recombines TRBV18 with TRBJ2-7, with D unclear. V was cut by 3 bases and J by 6 bases, with 21 bases left in between. Germline V CDR1 and CDR2: KGHSH, LQKENI. The length of the CDR3 is 16 residues. In nucleotides, the CDR3 is TGTGCCAGCTCACCCTCCGTGGGCCCCGTAACGGGCGAGCAGTACTTC. Translating gives CASSPSVGPVTGEQYF.

The genes are TRBV18 and TRBJ1-3, with 7 bases matching TRBD1. The CDR3 has 14 residues. V shed 5 bases and J 3 bases; nucleotides not matched to a gene: 4. The germline CDR1 and CDR2 sequences are KGHSH and LQKENI. The CDR3 bases are TGTGCCAGCTCAATAGACAGGGTTGGAAACACCATATATTTT. It encodes CASSIDRVGNTIYF.

This chain uses TRBV9 with TRBJ1-3; no clear D gene. Germline V CDR1 and CDR2: SGDLS, YYNGEE. The CDR3 runs 13 residues. V was cut by 0 bases and J by 4 bases, with 5 bases left in between. DNA of the CDR3: TGTGCCAGCAGCGTAGATGGAGGAAACACCATATATTTT. Protein sequence: CASSVDGGNTIYF. Using reference TRBV9 and TRBJ1-3 for the parts outside the CDR3, the full variable domain is DSGVTQTPKHLITATGQRVTLRCSPRSGDLSVYWYQQSLDQGLQFLIQYYNGEERAKGNILERFSAQQFPDLHSELNLSSLELGDSALYFCASSVDGGNTIYFGEGSWLTVV.

The chain joins TRBV3-1 (or the pseudogene TRBV3-2) to TRBJ1-1; TRBD1 matches at 7 bases. The CDR3 has 15 residues. Trimming took 2 bases from V and 1 from J; bases not matched to a gene: 4. Looked up from germline, CDR1 is LGHDT and CDR2 is YNNKEL (reference sequence). In nucleotides, the CDR3 is TGTGCCAGCAGCCAACGACAGGGAGGGAACACTGAAGCTTTCTTT. It is translated as CASSQRQGGNTEAFF.

The rearrangement joins TRBV7-2 to TRBJ2-7; 8 nucleotides align to TRBD2. The germline gives CDR1 SGHTA, CDR2 FQGNSA. The CDR3 covers 13 residues. Trimming took 6 bases from V and 4 from J; bases not matched to a gene: 5. The CDR3 is CASRTGGLYEQYF. DNA of the CDR3: TGTGCCAGCAGGACGGGAGGGTTATACGAGCAGTACTTC.

This sequence joins TRBV5-1 and TRBJ2-7; either TRBD1 or TRBD2 may fit D (5 bases each). CDR1 and CDR2 from the germline V gene are SGHRS and YFSETQ. Trimming took off 0 bases at V and 9 bases at J, with 16 bases between the two ends. The CDR3 length is 14 residues. DNA of the CDR3: TGCGCCAGCAGCTTGGGGGGGTTGGTAGCTCTGCAGTACTTC. Translating it yields CASSLGGLVALQYF.

This clone occurred once. J is TRBJ1-2 and V is TRBV29-1, with D possibly TRBD1 on 5 matching bases. The CDR3 sequence is 13 residues long. Germline CDR1 SQVTM, CDR2 ANQGSEA. The V gene lost 0 bases and the J gene lost 4 bases, with 9 bases spanning the gap. The CDR3 nucleotides read TGCAGCGTTGAAGAAGGGGCGGGCTATGGCTACACCTTC. This encodes CSVEEGAGYGYTF.

V gene TRBV11-2 combines with J gene TRBJ2-1, with TRBD2 matching 15 bases. J lost 8 bases, V lost 4 bases, and 15 bases had no gene match. CDR1 is SGHAT, CDR2 FQNNGV, per germline. The CDR3 is 19 residues long. CDR3 coding DNA: TGTGCCAGCAGCTCATTTCTAAGGGGACTAGCGGGAGGATTGGATGAGCAGTTCTTC. The encoded protein is CASSSFLRGLAGGLDEQFF.

This chain connects TRBV5-1 to TRBJ2-7; D is unresolved. V gave up 1 base and J gave up 3 bases, with 14 bases separating them. CDR3 length: 15 residues. Per the germline V gene, CDR1 is SGHRS and CDR2 is YFSETQ. The CDR3 DNA follows: TGCGCCAGCAGCTTGTACCCTGGGAACGGCTACGAGCAGTACTTC. Residues: CASSLYPGNGYEQYF.